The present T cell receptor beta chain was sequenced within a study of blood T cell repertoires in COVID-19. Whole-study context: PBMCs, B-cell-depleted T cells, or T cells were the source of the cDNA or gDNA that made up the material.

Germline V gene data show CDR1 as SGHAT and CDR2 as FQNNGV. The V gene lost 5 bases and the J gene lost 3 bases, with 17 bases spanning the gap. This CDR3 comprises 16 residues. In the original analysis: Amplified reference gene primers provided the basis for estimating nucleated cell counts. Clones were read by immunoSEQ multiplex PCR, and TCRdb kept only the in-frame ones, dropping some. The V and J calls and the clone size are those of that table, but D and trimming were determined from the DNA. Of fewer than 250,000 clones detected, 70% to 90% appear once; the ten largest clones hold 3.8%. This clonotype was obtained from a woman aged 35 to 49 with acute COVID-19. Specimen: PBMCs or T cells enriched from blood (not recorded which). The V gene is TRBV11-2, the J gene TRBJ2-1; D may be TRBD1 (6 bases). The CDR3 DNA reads TGTGCCAGCAGCCAGATCCAGGGGAAAGGCTACAATGAGCAGTTCTTC. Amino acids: CASSQIQGKGYNEQFF.